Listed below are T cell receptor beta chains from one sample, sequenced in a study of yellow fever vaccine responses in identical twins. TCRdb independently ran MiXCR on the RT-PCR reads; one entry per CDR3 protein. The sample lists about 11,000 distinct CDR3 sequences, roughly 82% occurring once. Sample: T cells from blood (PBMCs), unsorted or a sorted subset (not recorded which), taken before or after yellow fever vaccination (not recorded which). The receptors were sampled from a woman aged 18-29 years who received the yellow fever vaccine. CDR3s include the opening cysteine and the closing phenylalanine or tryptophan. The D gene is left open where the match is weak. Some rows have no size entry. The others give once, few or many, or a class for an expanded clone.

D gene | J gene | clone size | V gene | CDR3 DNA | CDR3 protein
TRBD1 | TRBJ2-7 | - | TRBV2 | TGTGCCAGCAGAGGACAGGCCTCCTGTTTC | CASRGQASCF
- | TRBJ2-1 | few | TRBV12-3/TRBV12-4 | TGTGCCAGCAGTTCGACAGGAGAGGCTGAGCAGTTCTTC | CASSSTGEAEQFF
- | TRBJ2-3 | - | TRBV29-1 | TGCAGCGTTGATCTGGGGGCCTCAGATACGCAGTATTTT | CSVDLGASDTQYF
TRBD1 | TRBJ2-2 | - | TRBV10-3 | TGTGCCATCAGTGAGTCGGCCAGGGGGCTTACCGGGGAGCTGTTTTTT | CAISESARGLTGELFF
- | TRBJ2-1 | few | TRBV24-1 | TGTGCCACCAGTTTGGGCAGGGGTGAGCAGTTCTTC | CATSLGRGEQFF
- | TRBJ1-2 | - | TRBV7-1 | TGTGCCAGCAGCTCACAAACCAAGGGCTTGCACTATGGCTACACCTTC | CASSSQTKGLHYGYTF
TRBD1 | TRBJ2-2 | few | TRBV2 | TGTGCCAGCAGTTCGGGACAGGTGTCCCCCGGGGAGCTGTTTTTT | CASSSGQVSPGELFF
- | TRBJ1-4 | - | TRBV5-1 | TGCGCCAGCAGCTTGGAAGGGACATCTAATGAAAAACTGTTTTTT | CASSLEGTSNEKLFF
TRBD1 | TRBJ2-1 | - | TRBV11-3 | TGTGCCAGCAGCTTAATCCAGGGACAGGGGGATTACAATGAGCAGTTCTTC | CASSLIQGQGDYNEQFF
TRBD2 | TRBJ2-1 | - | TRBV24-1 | TGTGCCACCAGTGATGATAGCGGGAGTTTCTACAATGAGCAGTTCTTC | CATSDDSGSFYNEQFF
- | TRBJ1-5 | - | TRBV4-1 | TGCGCCAGCAGCCAAGATAAGGGGTACAATCAGCCCCAGCATTTT | CASSQDKGYNQPQHF
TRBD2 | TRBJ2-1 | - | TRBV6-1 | TGTGCCAGCAGTGATAGCAGCGGGGGGGCCGATGAGCAGTTCTTC | CASSDSSGGADEQFF
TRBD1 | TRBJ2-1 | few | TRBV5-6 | TGTGCCAGCAGCTTAGGAGACAGGGGCCTGTACAATGAGCAGTTCTTC | CASSLGDRGLYNEQFF
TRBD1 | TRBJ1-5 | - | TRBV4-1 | TGCGCCAGCAGCCCCAGGGGGGGTTCTGGTCAGCCCCAGCATTTT | CASSPRGGSGQPQHF
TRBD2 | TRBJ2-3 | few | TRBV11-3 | TGTGCCAGCAGCTCCGACACGGGACTAGCGGGGGGGGGCACAGATACGCAGTATTTT | CASSSDTGLAGGGTDTQYF
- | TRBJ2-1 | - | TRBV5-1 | TGCGCCAGCAGTCGGGGGTTTTACAATGAGCAGTTCTTC | CASSRGFYNEQFF
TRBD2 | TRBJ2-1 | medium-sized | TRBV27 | TGTGCCAGCAGTTTTAGCGGGAGCGGATCCTACAATGAGCAGTTCTTC | CASSFSGSGSYNEQFF
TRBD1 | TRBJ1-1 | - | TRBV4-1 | TGCGCCAGCAGCCAAGGACAGGGGGCGGACACTGAAGCTTTCTTT | CASSQGQGADTEAFF
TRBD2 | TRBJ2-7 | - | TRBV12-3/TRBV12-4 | TGTGCCAGCAGTTGGAGCGGGAGGGTACCTACCTACGAGCAGTACTTC | CASSWSGRVPTYEQYF
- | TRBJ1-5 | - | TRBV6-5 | TGTGCCAGCAGTTACGGGGCTGGCAGGCAGCCCCAGCATTTT | CASSYGAGRQPQHF
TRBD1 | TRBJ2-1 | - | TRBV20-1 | TGCAGTGCTAGGGACTACAGGGGGCTATCATACAATGAGCAGTTCTTC | CSARDYRGLSYNEQFF
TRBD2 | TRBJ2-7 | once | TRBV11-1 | TGTGCCAGCAGCACCCCTTCGGCTAGCGGGAGTATCTACGAGCAGTACTTC | CASSTPSASGSIYEQYF
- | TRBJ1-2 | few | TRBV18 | TGTGCCAGCTCACCCCCTTATCACAGGTTCTATGGCTACACCTTC | CASSPPYHRFYGYTF
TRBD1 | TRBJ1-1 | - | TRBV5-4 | TGTGCCAGCAGCTTTTGGTCAGGGGGCATGAACACTGAAGCTTTCTTT | CASSFWSGGMNTEAFF
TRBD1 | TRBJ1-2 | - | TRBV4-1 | TGCGCCAGCAGCCAAGATCAACAGGGGGCCGATGGCTACACCTTC | CASSQDQQGADGYTF
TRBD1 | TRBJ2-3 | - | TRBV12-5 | TGTGCTAGTGGTTTGGACAGGGGGCGGTGGGATACGCAGTATTTT | CASGLDRGRWDTQYF
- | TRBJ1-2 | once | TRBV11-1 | TGTGCCAGCAGCCGTCTCGTTAGACAGACATATGGCTACACCTTC | CASSRLVRQTYGYTF
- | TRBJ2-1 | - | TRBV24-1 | TGTGCCACCAGTATTGGCGGGTCTTACAATGAGCAGTTCTTC | CATSIGGSYNEQFF
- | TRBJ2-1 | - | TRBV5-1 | TGCGCCAGCAGCTTGTGGCTAGACAATGAGCAGTTCTTC | CASSLWLDNEQFF
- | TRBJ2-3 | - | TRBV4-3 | TGCGCCAGCAGCCAACAGACCCGTTATAGCACAGATACGCAGTATTTT | CASSQQTRYSTDTQYF
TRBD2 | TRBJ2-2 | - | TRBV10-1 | TGCGCCAGCAGTGAGTCGGTCGGGAGGGTGGCCGGGGAGCTGTTTTTT | CASSESVGRVAGELFF
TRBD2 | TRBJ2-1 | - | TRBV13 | TGTGCCAGCAGCTCCCTATCGGGGGGGCCTAGTTCCTACAATGAGCAGTTCTTC | CASSSLSGGPSSYNEQFF
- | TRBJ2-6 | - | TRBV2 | TGTGCCAGCAGTGAAGCTGTCCAAGGCTTCTCTGGGGCCAACGTCCTGACTTTC | CASSEAVQGFSGANVLTF
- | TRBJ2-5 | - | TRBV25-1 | TGTGCCTCCGGCGGGCAGTACCAAGAGACCCAGTACTTC | CASGGQYQETQYF
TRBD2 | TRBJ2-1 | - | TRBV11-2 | TGTGCCAGCAGCTTAGGGGGGAGGGCCTACAATGAGCAGTTCTTC | CASSLGGRAYNEQFF
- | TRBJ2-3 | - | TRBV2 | TGTGCCAGCGGTCGGGCAGGGACAGATACGCAGTATTTT | CASGRAGTDTQYF
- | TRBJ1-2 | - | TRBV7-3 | TGTGCCAGCAGCTTAGCTCGACAGACTAACTATGGCTACACCTTC | CASSLARQTNYGYTF
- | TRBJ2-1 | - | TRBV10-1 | TGCGCCAGCAGTGATCGGGGTACCTACAATGAGCAGTTCTTC | CASSDRGTYNEQFF
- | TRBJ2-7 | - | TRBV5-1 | TGCGCCAGCAGCTATGCGGGGGCGAACGAGCAGTACTTC | CASSYAGANEQYF
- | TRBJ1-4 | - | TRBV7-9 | TGTGCCAGCAGCTTAGGAGGTGGTGAGGAAAAACTGTTTTTT | CASSLGGGEEKLFF
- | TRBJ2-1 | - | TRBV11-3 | TGTGCCAGCAGCTCCCCCACAGGGAAAATTAGCAATGAGCAGTTCTTC | CASSSPTGKISNEQFF
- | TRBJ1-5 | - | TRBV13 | TGTGCCAGCAGCCCGGACAGTATAGGTCAGCCCCAGCATTTT | CASSPDSIGQPQHF
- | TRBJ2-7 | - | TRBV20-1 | TGCAGTGCTAGAGATCCCCTAGGATCCTACGAGCAGTACTTC | CSARDPLGSYEQYF
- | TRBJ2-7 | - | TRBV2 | TGTGCCAGCAGTGCTGGGGGCGGCTACGAGCAGTACTTC | CASSAGGGYEQYF
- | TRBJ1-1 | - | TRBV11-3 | TGTGCCAGCAGCTTAGATACCGTCAGGGAAGCTTTCTTT | CASSLDTVREAFF
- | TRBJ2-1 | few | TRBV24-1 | TGTGCCACCCAGCAGGGGATATACAATGAGCAGTTCTTC | CATQQGIYNEQFF
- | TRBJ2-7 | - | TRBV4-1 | TGCGCCAGCAGCCAAGAGGCTAGCTGGTCCTACGAGCAGTACTTC | CASSQEASWSYEQYF
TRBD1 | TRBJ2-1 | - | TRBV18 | TGTGCCAGCTCGCACCTACAGGGGCCCATTTACAATGAGCAGTTCTTC | CASSHLQGPIYNEQFF
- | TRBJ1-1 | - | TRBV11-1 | TGTGCCAGCAGCCAAGTTCTAGGGGGGACTGAAGCTTTCTTT | CASSQVLGGTEAFF
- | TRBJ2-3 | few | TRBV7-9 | TGTGCCAGCAGCTTAGCGCCTAGCACAGATACGCAGTATTTT | CASSLAPSTDTQYF
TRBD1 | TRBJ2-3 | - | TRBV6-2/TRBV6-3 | TGTGCCAGCAGTTCTCCGGACAGGGTAACAGATACGCAGTATTTT | CASSSPDRVTDTQYF
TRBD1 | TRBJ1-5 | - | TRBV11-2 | TGTGCCAGCGGAACCTCCGGGACAGGGGTTGTCAATCAGCCCCAGCATTTT | CASGTSGTGVVNQPQHF
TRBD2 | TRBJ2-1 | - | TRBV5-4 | TGTGCCAGCAGCTTGGATTTGTTTAGCGGGGGGGCAGGGGAGCAGTTCTTC | CASSLDLFSGGAGEQFF
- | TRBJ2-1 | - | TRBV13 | TGTGCCAGCAGCTTAGGCCGTGACCGCGAGCAGTTCTTC | CASSLGRDREQFF
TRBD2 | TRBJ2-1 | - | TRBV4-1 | TGCGCCAGCAGCTCAACTAGCGGCCGCTCCTACAATGAGCAGTTCTTC | CASSSTSGRSYNEQFF
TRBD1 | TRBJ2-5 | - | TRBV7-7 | TGTGCCAGCAGCTTAGCCCCCGAGACAGGGGTGCCAATGACCCAGTACTTC | CASSLAPETGVPMTQYF
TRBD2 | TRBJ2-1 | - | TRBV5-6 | TGTGCCAGCAGCGAGAAAGCGGGAAGGTTCTCCTACAATGAGCAGTTCTTC | CASSEKAGRFSYNEQFF